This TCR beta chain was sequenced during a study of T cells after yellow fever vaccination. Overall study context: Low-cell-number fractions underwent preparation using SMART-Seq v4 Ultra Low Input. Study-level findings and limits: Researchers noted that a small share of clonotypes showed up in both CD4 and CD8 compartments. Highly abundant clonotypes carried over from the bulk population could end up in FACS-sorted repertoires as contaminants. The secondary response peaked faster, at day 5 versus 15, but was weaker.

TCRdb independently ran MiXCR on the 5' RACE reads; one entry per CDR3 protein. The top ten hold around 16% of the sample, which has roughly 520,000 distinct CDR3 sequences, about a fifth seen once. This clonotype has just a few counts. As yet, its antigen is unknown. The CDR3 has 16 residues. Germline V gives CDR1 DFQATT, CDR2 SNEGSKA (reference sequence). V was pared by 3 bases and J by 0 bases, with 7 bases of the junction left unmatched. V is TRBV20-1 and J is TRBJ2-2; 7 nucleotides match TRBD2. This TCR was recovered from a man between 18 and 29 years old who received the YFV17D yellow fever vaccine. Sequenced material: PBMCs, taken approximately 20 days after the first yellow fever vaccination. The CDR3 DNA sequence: TGCAGTGCTAGGGGGAGGGTAATCTCGAACACCGGGGAGCTGTTTTTT. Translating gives CSARGRVISNTGELFF.